This T cell receptor beta chain was sequenced for a study of blood T cell repertoires in COVID-19. Study in general: Samples came from the United States, Italy and Spain, spanning acute and convalescent COVID-19. Sample material is recorded as cDNA or gDNA derived from T cells, B-cell-depleted T cells, or PBMCs.

Authors' data handling: The assay estimated nucleated cells by amplifying reference gene primers. Here immunoSEQ multiplex PCR was the method, and the copy in TCRdb shows in-frame clones only, minus some. The V and J calls and clone size were taken over from that table, and D and trimming were inferred from the DNA. The data contain some 150,000 clones, roughly 87% of them singletons. The J segment lost 4 bases and the V segment lost 1 base, leaving 2 bases of the junction unmatched. The CDR3 sequence is 15 residues long. CDR1 LGHDT and CDR2 YNNKEL come from the germline V gene (reference sequence). This clone has a single count. Other DNA sequences from this sample encode an identical CDR3 as well.

Sequencing was carried out using peripheral blood. The clonotype originates from a woman aged 60-70 years who had recovered from COVID-19. V usage is TRBV3-1 (or the pseudogene TRBV3-2) and J usage is TRBJ1-5, with TRBD1 matching over 9 bases. The CDR3 DNA is TGTGCCAGCAGCCAAGGGACAGGGGCAAATCAGCCCCAGCATTTT. Residues: CASSQGTGANQPQHF.